This is a list of T cell receptor beta chains from one sample in a study of blood T cell repertoires in COVID-19. Measured with immunoSEQ multiplex PCR; TCRdb has only the in-frame clones, and not every one. The sample carries roughly 220,000 clones, about 81% recorded once. The sequenced material came from peripheral blood. Receptor source: a woman older than 75 with COVID-19, enrolled during active disease. Both conserved end residues are part of each CDR3. D genes are given only for firm matches. Clone size, where shown, is once, few, many, or a class for clones that have expanded.

NA,TRBD1,TRBJ2-5,TRBV3-1/TRBV3-2,TGTGCCAGCAGCCTCCCCGGGACAGGGAAAGAGACCCAGTACTTC,CASSLPGTGKETQYF
NA,NA,TRBJ1-2,TRBV6-2/TRBV6-3,TGTGCCAGCAGTTACTCGTCATATGGCTACACCTTC,CASSYSSYGYTF
once,TRBD1,TRBJ2-7,TRBV6-2/TRBV6-3,TGTGCCAGCAGCCATAGGGGACAGGGTACGTCCTACGAGCAGTACTTC,CASSHRGQGTSYEQYF
NA,NA,TRBJ1-1,TRBV5-1,TGCGCCAGCAGCTTACAGGGATTGACTGAAGCTTTCTTT,CASSLQGLTEAFF
NA,NA,TRBJ2-3,TRBV9,TGTGCCAGCAGCGTAGGTGGGGCAGTCCCAGATACGCAGTATTTT,CASSVGGAVPDTQYF
NA,TRBD2,TRBJ2-1,TRBV5-1,TGCGCCAGCAGCCGGGGGACTAGCGGGGGATACAATGAGCAGTTCTTC,CASSRGTSGGYNEQFF
NA,TRBD2,TRBJ2-1,TRBV7-7,TGTGCTAGCAGCTTGACTAGCGGGACCTACAATGAGCAGTTCTTC,CASSLTSGTYNEQFF
NA,TRBD1,TRBJ1-1,TRBV6-2/TRBV6-3,TGTGCCAGCAGTCTAGGAGGGGGCCACACTGAAGCTTTCTTT,CASSLGGGHTEAFF
NA,NA,TRBJ1-2,TRBV11-1,TGTGCCAGCAGCCCTGATGTACTCGCAACCTATGGCTACACCTTC,CASSPDVLATYGYTF
NA,NA,TRBJ1-4,TRBV15,TGTGCCACCAGCAGAGATCGTAGGGGTAATGAAAAACTGTTTTTT,CATSRDRRGNEKLFF
NA,TRBD2,TRBJ2-1,TRBV5-4,TGTGCCAGCAGCTGGAGGAGACTAGCGGGGTACAATGAGCAGTTCTTC,CASSWRRLAGYNEQFF
NA,NA,TRBJ1-2,TRBV5-4,TGTGCCAGCAGTTTCGGACAGACGAACTATGGCTACACCTTC,CASSFGQTNYGYTF
NA,NA,TRBJ1-3,TRBV3-1/TRBV3-2,TGTGCCAGCAGCCAAGGACCAGGGGTCGGAAACACCATATATTTT,CASSQGPGVGNTIYF